This TCR beta chain was recorded in a study of spatial heterogeneity in lung cancer. Study findings and constraints: Counts of expanded alpha and beta TCRs within tumors tracked the tumor nonsynonymous mutation count.

Described time point: sample taken at primary tumor resection. Whole RNA, which was extracted from tumor, nontumor lung tissue or frozen PBMC, was sequenced without any cell sorting. Each CDR3 protein is one row after TCRdb ran MiXCR on the 5' RACE reads. The sample yields fewer than 25,000 distinct CDR3 sequences, approximately 4.3% seen once. This clonotype was counted ten times or more. Its target is unknown. Sequencing used lung tumor tissue, obtained at surgery. The TCR originated in a male donor with early-stage non-small cell lung cancer.

DNA for the CDR3: TGCGCCAGCAGCCCCGGACTAGCGGGGGGGCGTGTGGAGACCCAGTACTTC. This encodes CASSPGLAGGRVETQYF. The chain links TRBV5-1 to TRBJ2-5; TRBD2 matches at 15 bases. This CDR3 comprises 17 residues. After removal of 4 bases from V and 5 bases from J, the junction contained 9 bases not matched to a gene. Looked up from germline, CDR1 is SGHRS and CDR2 is YFSETQ.